The 26 T cell receptor beta chains below were found in one sample sequenced in a study of CD8 T cells in Susac syndrome. RNA totalling about 0.45 to 1 ug underwent reverse transcription with random hexamers. From the immunoSEQ multiplex PCR reads, TCRdb called clonotypes with MiXCR, one entry per CDR3 protein. This sample carries about 150,000 distinct CDR3 sequences, roughly 95% of them seen once, and the ten largest clones take 0.14% to 0.15%. Source material: CD8+ T cells from PBMCs. The receptors shown here come from a human donor with multiple sclerosis.

The V gene is TRBV6-6, the J gene TRBJ1-4, with TRBD1 identical over 8 bases. Germline trimming cut 6 bases from V and 5 bases from J; bases unmatched to any gene: 8. Per germline, CDR1 MNHNY and CDR2 SVGAGI (reference sequence). This CDR3 region has 15 residues. The CDR3 here is CASSLSRGLNEKLFF. In DNA, the CDR3 is TGTGCCAGCAGCCTATCCAGGGGGCTGAATGAAAAACTGTTTTTT.

This chain links TRBV9 with TRBJ2-7; 9 bases line up with TRBD2. The CDR3 sequence is 14 residues long. V dropped 3 bases and J dropped 2; count of bases not matched to a gene: 3. The V gene's germline CDR1 is SGDLS and CDR2 YYNGEE. The CDR3 here is CASSAGLAPYEQYF. CDR3 DNA: TGTGCCAGCAGCGCCGGACTAGCGCCCTACGAGCAGTACTTC.

This clonotype occurred a few times. This chain connects TRBV6-1 to TRBJ2-7; D gene uncertain. Trimming shortened V by 6 bases and J by 5 bases, and 14 bases separated the two germline ends. The CDR3 totals 13 residues. Germline lookup yields CDR1 MNHNS and CDR2 SASEGT. The CDR3 DNA reads TGTGCCAGCAGGTACCGTAGGGCGGACGAGCAGTACGTC. Translation gives CASRYRRADEQYV.

V usage is TRBV20-1 and J usage is TRBJ2-1; 7 bases are shared with TRBD1. Germline CDR1 and CDR2: DFQATT and SNEGSKA (reference sequence). Germline trimming cut 4 bases from V and 0 bases from J; bases unmatched to any gene: 9. This CDR3 has 16 residues. The CDR3 nucleotides are TGCAGTGCTACAGGGGGTTTGCCGAGCTCCTACAATGAGCAGTTCTTC. It specifies CSATGGLPSSYNEQFF.

The chain recombines TRBV29-1 with TRBJ2-5; no reliable D call. Germline V gene data show CDR1 as SQVTM and CDR2 as ANQGSEA. The CDR3 loop spans 16 amino acids. Trimming removed 0 bases from V and 9 bases from J, with 23 bases in between. The chain's CDR3 is CSVEEYGPRTSGAQYF. DNA of the CDR3: TGCAGCGTTGAAGAATATGGGCCGCGGACGAGTGGGGCCCAGTACTTC.

The J gene is TRBJ2-1, the V gene TRBV6-6, with 8 bases that match TRBD1. The V gene's germline CDR1 is MNHNY and CDR2 SVGAGI (reference sequence). The ends lost 6 bases at V and 6 bases at J; junction bases unmatched: 7. This CDR3 has 14 amino acids. CDR3 loop: CASSHTTGGNEQFF. The CDR3 nucleotides are TGTGCCAGCAGCCATACCACAGGGGGCAATGAGCAGTTCTTC.

The chain combines TRBV4-1 with TRBJ2-7, with D hard to call. With 0 bases removed from V and 3 bases from J, the gap between germline ends came to 12 bases. This CDR3 is built from 15 residues. Germline loops: CDR1 MGHRA, CDR2 YSYEKL. DNA for the CDR3: TGCGCCAGCAGCCAAGATTCGAGGACCAACTACGAGCAGTACGTC. The encoded protein is CASSQDSRTNYEQYV.

This clonotype was recorded only once. The rearrangement joins TRBV20-1 to TRBJ2-1, with 8 bases aligning to TRBD2. Germline V lookup: CDR1 DFQATT, CDR2 SNEGSKA (reference sequence). The CDR3 is 19 residues long. The V segment lost 0 bases and the J segment 0 bases; nucleotides outside the gene matches: 13. CDR3 bases: TGCAGTGCTAGAGATCCGTACGGGGGGGACTCGAGCTCCTACAATGAGCAGTTCTTC. Amino acids: CSARDPYGGDSSSYNEQFF.

The chain combines TRBV27 with TRBJ2-4; TRBD2 aligns across 10 bases. V lost 4 bases, J lost 7 bases, and 4 bases stayed unmatched. This CDR3 spans 14 amino acids. In germline, CDR1 is MNHEY, CDR2 SMNVEV (reference sequence). CDR3 DNA sequence: TGTGCCAGCAGTTGGAGCGGGGGGGCGAACATTCAGTACTTC. Its protein product is CASSWSGGANIQYF.

This sequence joins TRBV11-2 and TRBJ2-2; D is unresolved. From germline, CDR1 is SGHAT and CDR2 FQNNGV. This CDR3 is built from 14 residues. Trimming pared 1 base from V and 4 bases from J, leaving 7 bases between. DNA for the CDR3: TGTGCCAGCAGCTTAGTCAGCTCCACCGGGGAGCTGTTTTTT. It encodes CASSLVSSTGELFF.

The J gene is TRBJ2-7, the V gene TRBV14, with D maybe TRBD1 (5 bases). Trimming took off 0 bases at V and 2 bases at J, with 17 bases between the two ends. The CDR3 runs to 17 residues. Germline values: CDR1 SGHDN, CDR2 FVKESK. CDR3 sequence reads: CASSQEEQRQSTYEQYF. In DNA, the CDR3 is TGTGCCAGCAGCCAAGAAGAGCAGAGACAGTCTACCTACGAGCAGTACTTC.

The chain employs TRBV2 and TRBJ2-1; 8 bases align to TRBD2. Looked up from germline, CDR1 is SNHLY and CDR2 is FYNNEI. After removal of 7 bases from V and 6 bases from J, the junction contained 2 bases not matched to a gene. CDR3 size: 12 residues. CDR3 DNA sequence: TGTGCCAGCACCCTAGCGGGCAATGAGCAGTTCTTC. Its translation is CASTLAGNEQFF.

The genes are TRBV4-2 and TRBJ2-7; D possibly uses TRBD1 or TRBD2 (5 bases each). This CDR3 spans 15 amino acids. Germline CDR1 reads LGHNA; CDR2 reads YNFKEQ. V shed 5 bases and J shed 2 bases, with 16 bases lying between them. The chain's CDR3 is CASSTTRDAPYEQYV. CDR3 bases: TGTGCCAGCAGCACAACCCGGGACGCCCCCTACGAGCAGTACGTC.

CDR3: CSARDPRTEETQYF. CDR3 coding DNA: TGCAGTGCTAGAGATCCGAGGACAGAAGAGACCCAGTACTTC. The chain carries TRBV20-1 and TRBJ2-5; possibly TRBD1 for D (6 bases). The germline V gene has CDR1 DFQATT and CDR2 SNEGSKA (reference sequence). The CDR3 extends over 14 amino acids. V was shortened by 0 bases and J by 3 bases, with 11 bases between the two germline ends.

The chain couples TRBV29-1 to TRBJ2-1; the match to TRBD2 covers 15 bases. This CDR3 has 14 amino acids. CDR1 is SQVTM, CDR2 ANQGSEA, per germline. The J segment lost 7 bases and the V segment lost 6 bases, leaving 4 bases of the junction unmatched. The CDR3 sequence: CSVAGLAGGNEQFF. CDR3 in DNA: TGCAGCGTCGCTGGACTAGCGGGGGGGAATGAGCAGTTCTTC.

V usage is TRBV5-6 and J usage is TRBJ2-5, with 7 bases identical to TRBD1. J was trimmed by 5 bases and V by 2 bases; bases with no gene match: 12. This CDR3 has 16 amino acids. Germline V gives CDR1 SGHDT, CDR2 YYEEEE. CDR3 nucleotides: TGTGCCAGCAGCTTTGGGACAGCCTATCAGTGGGAGACCCAGTACTTC. Amino acids: CASSFGTAYQWETQYF.

V usage is TRBV20-1 and J usage is TRBJ1-1; no clear D. Trimming shortened V by 4 bases and J by 1 base, and 10 bases separated the two germline ends. The germline V gene encodes CDR1 DFQATT and CDR2 SNEGSKA (reference sequence). This CDR3 region has 13 residues. The CDR3 loop reads CSANPNENTEAFF. The CDR3 region has the DNA TGCAGTGCTAACCCAAATGAGAACACTGAAGCTTTCTTT.

The chain joins TRBV10-2 to TRBJ2-1; D might be TRBD2 (6 bases). CDR1 and CDR2 (germline): WSHSY, SAAADI. CDR3 length equals 16 residues. Trimming cost V 7 bases and J 6 bases, with 22 bases left between them. The CDR3 protein is CASISEGPPLVNEQFF. CDR3 coding DNA: TGCGCCAGCATATCGGAGGGCCCCCCCTTGGTCAATGAGCAGTTCTTC.

This chain joins TRBV28 and TRBJ2-7; 8 nucleotides line up with TRBD1. CDR3 length: 14 residues. Per germline, CDR1 MDHEN and CDR2 SYDVKM. With V trimmed by 3 bases and J by 3 bases, 4 bases remained unmatched. The CDR3 DNA reads as TGTGCCAGCAGTTTGTTCGGACAGGGCTACGAGCAGTACTTC. It codes for CASSLFGQGYEQYF.

This rearrangement joins TRBV5-1 to TRBJ1-1; D unclear. The CDR3 has 13 amino acids. V lost 0 bases, J lost 5 bases, and 8 bases lay in between. Germline-derived CDR1 and CDR2 are SGHRS and YFSETQ. In nucleotides, the CDR3 is TGCGCCAGCAGCTTGGGCAAGAGAACTGAAGCTTTCTTT. Amino acid sequence: CASSLGKRTEAFF.

This clonotype has only a few counts. The rearrangement uses TRBV3-1 and TRBJ1-1; TRBD1 agrees at 9 bases. The trim removed 3 bases at V and 6 bases at J, leaving 8 bases unmatched. This CDR3 comprises 15 residues. Per germline, CDR1 LGHDT and CDR2 YNNKEL (reference sequence). This chain's CDR3 is CASSHGQGSRAEAFF. CDR3 sequence (DNA): TGTGCCAGCAGCCATGGACAGGGGAGTAGGGCTGAAGCTTTCTTT.

CDR3 DNA sequence: TGTGCCAGCAGTTCTGGCAGGGCCTATGGCTACACCTTC. It is translated as CASSSGRAYGYTF. J is TRBJ1-2 and V is TRBV12-3 or TRBV12-4; D is perhaps TRBD1 (5 bases). The CDR3 has 13 residues. The V end was cut by 4 bases, the J end by 4 bases, with 10 bases between.

V usage is TRBV5-1 and J usage is TRBJ1-2, with unresolved D. From germline, CDR1 is SGHRS and CDR2 YFSETQ. This CDR3 contains 14 residues. Trimming stripped 2 bases from V and 2 bases from J, with 10 bases between. The DNA of the CDR3 is TGCGCCAGCAGCTTTCGCATCTCCAACTATGGCTACACCTTC. Amino acid sequence: CASSFRISNYGYTF.

This chain uses TRBV7-3 with TRBJ2-3; D remains unclear. Trimming pared 5 bases from V and 0 bases from J, leaving 12 bases between. Germline CDR1 reads SGHTA; CDR2 reads FQGTGA. The CDR3 sequence is 15 residues long. The DNA of the CDR3 is TGTGCCAGCAGCCCCATGGCGGCTAGCACAGATACGCAGTATTTT. Translating it yields CASSPMAASTDTQYF. The complete variable domain, with remaining parts taken from reference TRBV7-3 and TRBJ2-3, reads GAGVSQTPSNKVTEKGKYVELRCDPISGHTALYWYRQSLGQGPEFLIYFQGTGAADDSGLPNDRFFAVRPEGSVSTLKIQRTERGDSAVYLCASSPMAASTDTQYFGPGTRLTVL.

The DNA for the CDR3 is TGTGCCAGCAGCCAAGGGGGGGGGTCTGGCGAGACCCAGTACTTC. It codes for CASSQGGGSGETQYF. V and J are TRBV3-1 and TRBJ2-5; 7 positions match TRBD2. The junction had 7 bases not matched to a gene; V was cut back by 1 base and J by 5 bases. Germline V gene sequence: CDR1 LGHDT, CDR2 YNNKEL (reference sequence). CDR3 length: 15 residues.

This chain joins TRBV20-1 and TRBJ1-2; D might be TRBD1 (6 bases). The germline V gene has CDR1 DFQATT and CDR2 SNEGSKA (reference sequence). There are 13 residues in the CDR3. Trimming cost V 1 base and J 1 base, with 7 bases left between them. CDR3 amino acids: CSARGTDNYGYTF. CDR3 bases: TGCAGTGCTAGAGGGACAGATAACTATGGCTACACCTTC.